This record looks at one T cell receptor beta chain sequence and its context. The source of the sample is a study of blood T cell repertoires in COVID-19. Turning to the study itself: Donors in the United States, Italy and Spain gave samples during acute or convalescent COVID-19.

The germline CDR1 and CDR2 sequences are SQVTM and ANQGSEA. The length of the CDR3 is 13 residues. The V and J ends lost 4 bases and 4 bases respectively, with 13 bases between them. Methods used by the authors: It was from reference gene primer amplification that nucleated cell counts were estimated. Generated by immunoSEQ multiplex PCR, the TCRdb table keeps only in-frame clones and is missing some. V, J and clone size are taken as reported in that table, and D and trimming were inferred from the DNA itself. The table lists 200,000 or so clones, 84% of them singletons. The TCR comes from a woman aged 55 to 70 who had recovered from COVID-19. The sample consisted of peripheral blood. The chain recombines TRBV29-1 with TRBJ1-1; TRBD1 is a possible D gene (6 bases). This CDR3 reads CSVAGGFGTEAFF. CDR3 bases: TGCAGCGTTGCGGGGGGCTTCGGCACTGAAGCTTTCTTT.